The subject of this entry is one T cell receptor (beta chain). This record belongs to a study of T-cell reconstitution after alpha-beta-depleted transplantation in children. Library preparation (for TCRbeta) was performed with unique molecular identifiers. TCRdb independently ran MiXCR on the PCR reads; one entry per CDR3 protein. The sample contains a few hundred thousand distinct CDR3 sequences, 9.5% to 15% of which appear only once. This TCR came from a human donor who donated a stem cell graft to a child with combined immunodeficiency. Material: PBMCs from the stem cell graft donor, obtained from the stem cell graft.

CDR3 protein: CSAGDRLEYNEQFF. For the CDR3, the DNA is TGCAGTGCAGGGGACCGACTAGAGTACAATGAGCAGTTCTTC. J is TRBJ2-1 and V is TRBV20-1; D perhaps matches TRBD2 (6 bases). The CDR3 covers 14 residues. V shed 6 bases and J shed 4 bases, with 16 bases lying between them. CDR1 DFQATT and CDR2 SNEGSKA come from the germline V gene (reference sequence).